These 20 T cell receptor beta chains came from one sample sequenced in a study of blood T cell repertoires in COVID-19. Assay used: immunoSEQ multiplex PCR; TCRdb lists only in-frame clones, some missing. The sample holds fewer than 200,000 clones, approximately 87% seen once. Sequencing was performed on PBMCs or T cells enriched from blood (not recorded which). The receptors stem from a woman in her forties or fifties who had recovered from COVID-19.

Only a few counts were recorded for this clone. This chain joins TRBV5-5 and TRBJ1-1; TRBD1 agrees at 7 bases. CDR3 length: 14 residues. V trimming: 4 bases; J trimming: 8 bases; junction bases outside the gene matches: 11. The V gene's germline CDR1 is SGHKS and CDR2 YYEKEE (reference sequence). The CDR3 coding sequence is TGTGCCAGCAGCGGCGGAACGGGACAGATAGAAGCTTTCTTT. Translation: CASSGGTGQIEAFF.

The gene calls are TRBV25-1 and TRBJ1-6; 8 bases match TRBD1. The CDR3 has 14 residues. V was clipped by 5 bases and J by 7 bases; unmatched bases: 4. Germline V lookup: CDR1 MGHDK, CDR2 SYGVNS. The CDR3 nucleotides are TGTGCCAGCAGTCGACAGGGGATGAATTCACCCCTCCACTTT. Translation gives CASSRQGMNSPLHF.

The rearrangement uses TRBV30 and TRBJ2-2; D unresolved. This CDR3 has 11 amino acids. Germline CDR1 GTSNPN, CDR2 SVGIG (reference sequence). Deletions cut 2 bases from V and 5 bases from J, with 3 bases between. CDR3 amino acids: CAWSQTGELFF. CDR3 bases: TGTGCCTGGAGTCAGACCGGGGAGCTGTTTTTT.

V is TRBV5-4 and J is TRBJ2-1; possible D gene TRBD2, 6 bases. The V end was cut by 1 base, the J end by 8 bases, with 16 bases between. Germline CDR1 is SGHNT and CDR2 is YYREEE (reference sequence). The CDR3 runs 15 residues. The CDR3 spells CASSLTGSNPHEQFF. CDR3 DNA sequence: TGTGCCAGCAGCTTGACCGGGAGCAACCCCCATGAGCAGTTCTTC.

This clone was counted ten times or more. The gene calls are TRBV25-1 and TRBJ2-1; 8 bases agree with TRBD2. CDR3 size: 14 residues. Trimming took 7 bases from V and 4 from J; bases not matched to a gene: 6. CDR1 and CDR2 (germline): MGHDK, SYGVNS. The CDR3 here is CASTSSGDYNEQFF. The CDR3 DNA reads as TGTGCCAGCACAAGTAGCGGGGATTACAATGAGCAGTTCTTC.

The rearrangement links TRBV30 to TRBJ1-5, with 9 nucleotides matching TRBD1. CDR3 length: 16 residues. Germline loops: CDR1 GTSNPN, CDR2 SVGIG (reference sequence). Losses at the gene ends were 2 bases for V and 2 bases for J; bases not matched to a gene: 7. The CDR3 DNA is TGTGCCTGGAGTTTACAGGGGGCTGAGGGCAATCAGCCCCAGCATTTT. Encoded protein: CAWSLQGAEGNQPQHF.

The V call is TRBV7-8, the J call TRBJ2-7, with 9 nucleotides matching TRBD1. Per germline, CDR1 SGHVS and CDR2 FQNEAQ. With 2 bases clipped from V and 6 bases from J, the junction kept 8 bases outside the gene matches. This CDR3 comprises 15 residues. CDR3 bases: TGTGCCAGCAGCTTAACCGGGACAGGGACTCGCGAGCAGTACGTC. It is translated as CASSLTGTGTREQYV.

This chain's CDR3 is CASSDGQGGDTQYF. In DNA, the CDR3 is TGTGCCAGCAGTGACGGACAGGGGGGGGATACGCAGTATTTT. V gene TRBV6-4 combines with J gene TRBJ2-3, with TRBD1 matching over 10 bases. The germline gives CDR1 MRHNA, CDR2 SNTAGT. This CDR3 comprises 14 residues. V was pared by 2 bases and J by 6 bases, with 2 bases of the junction left unmatched.

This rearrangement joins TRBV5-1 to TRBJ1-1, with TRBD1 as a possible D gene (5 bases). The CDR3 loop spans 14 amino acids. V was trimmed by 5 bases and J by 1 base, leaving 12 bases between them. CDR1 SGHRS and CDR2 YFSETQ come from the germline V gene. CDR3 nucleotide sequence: TGCGCCAGCAGTCGTGGGGCCCCGAACACTGAAGCTTTCTTT. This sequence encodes CASSRGAPNTEAFF.

The CDR3 DNA follows: TGTGCCAGCAGTCGGGACAGGCCCTATCGGGATGAGCAGTTCTTC. Residues: CASSRDRPYRDEQFF. V and J are TRBV27 and TRBJ2-1; 8 bases agree with TRBD1. The CDR3 loop spans 15 amino acids. V lost 5 bases and J lost 8; bases outside the gene matches: 11. Germline V lookup: CDR1 MNHEY, CDR2 SMNVEV (reference sequence).

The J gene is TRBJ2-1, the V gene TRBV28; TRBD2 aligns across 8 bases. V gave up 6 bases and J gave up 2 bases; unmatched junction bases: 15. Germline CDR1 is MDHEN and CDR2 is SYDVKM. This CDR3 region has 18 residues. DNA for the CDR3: TGTGCCAGCAGGCCAGTGGGGGCCGGGACTAGAGCCTACAATGAGCAGTTCTTC. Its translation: CASRPVGAGTRAYNEQFF.

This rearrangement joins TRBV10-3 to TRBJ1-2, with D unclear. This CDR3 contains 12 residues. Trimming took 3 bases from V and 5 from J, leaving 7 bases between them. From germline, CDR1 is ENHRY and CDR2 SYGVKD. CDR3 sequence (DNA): TGTGCCATCAGTGATCGGGAGTATGGCTACACCTTC. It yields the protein CAISDREYGYTF.

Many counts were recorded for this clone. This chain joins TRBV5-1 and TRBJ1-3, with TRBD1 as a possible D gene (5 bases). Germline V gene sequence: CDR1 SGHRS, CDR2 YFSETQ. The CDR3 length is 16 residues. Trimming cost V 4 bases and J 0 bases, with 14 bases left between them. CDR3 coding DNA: TGCGCCAGCAGCACAGGTGGCGCCTTCTCTGGAAACACCATATATTTT. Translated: CASSTGGAFSGNTIYF.

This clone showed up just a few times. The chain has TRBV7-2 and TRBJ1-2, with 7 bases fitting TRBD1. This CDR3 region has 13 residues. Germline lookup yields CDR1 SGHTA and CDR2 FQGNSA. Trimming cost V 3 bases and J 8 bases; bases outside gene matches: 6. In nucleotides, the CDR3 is TGTGCCAGCAGCTTTGTAGGGGGCAGGGGCTACACCTTC. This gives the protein CASSFVGGRGYTF.

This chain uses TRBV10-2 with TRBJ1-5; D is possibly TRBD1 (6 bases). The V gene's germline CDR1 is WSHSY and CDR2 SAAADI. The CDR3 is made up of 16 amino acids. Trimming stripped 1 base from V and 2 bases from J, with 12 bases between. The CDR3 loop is CASSEWRAGGNQPQHF. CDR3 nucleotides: TGCGCCAGCAGTGAGTGGCGGGCAGGGGGCAATCAGCCCCAGCATTTT.

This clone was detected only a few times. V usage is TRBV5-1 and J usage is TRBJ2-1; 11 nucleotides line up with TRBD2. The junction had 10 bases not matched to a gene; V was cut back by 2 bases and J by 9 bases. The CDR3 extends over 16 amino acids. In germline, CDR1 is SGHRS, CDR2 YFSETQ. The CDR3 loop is CASSLGLAGVWIEQFF. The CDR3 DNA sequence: TGCGCCAGCAGCTTAGGACTAGCGGGTGTCTGGATTGAGCAGTTCTTC. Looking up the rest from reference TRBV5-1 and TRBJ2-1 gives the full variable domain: KAGVTQTPRYLIKTRGQQVTLSCSPISGHRSVSWYQQTPGQGLQFLFEYFSETQRNKGNFPGRFSGRQFSNSRSEMNVSTLELGDSALYLCASSLGLAGVWIEQFFGPGTRLTVL.

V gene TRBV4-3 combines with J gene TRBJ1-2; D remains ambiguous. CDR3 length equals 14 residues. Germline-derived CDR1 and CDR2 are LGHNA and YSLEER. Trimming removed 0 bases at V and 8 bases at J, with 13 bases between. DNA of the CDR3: TGCGCCAGCAGCCAAGATCGTGGAGTCTACGGCTACACCTTC. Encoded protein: CASSQDRGVYGYTF.

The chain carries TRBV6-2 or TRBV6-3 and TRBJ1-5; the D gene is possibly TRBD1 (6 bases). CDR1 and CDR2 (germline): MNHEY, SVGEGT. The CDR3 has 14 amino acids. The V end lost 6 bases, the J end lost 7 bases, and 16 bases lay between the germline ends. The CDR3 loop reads CASSPGTRPQPQHF. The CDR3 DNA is TGTGCCAGCAGCCCCGGGACAAGGCCCCAGCCCCAGCATTTT.

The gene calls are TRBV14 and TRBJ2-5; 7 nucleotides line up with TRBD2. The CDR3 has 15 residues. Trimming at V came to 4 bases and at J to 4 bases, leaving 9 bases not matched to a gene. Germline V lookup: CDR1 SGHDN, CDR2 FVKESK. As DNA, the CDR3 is TGTGCCAGCAGCCCCTCGGGAGGACCTGGAGAGACCCAGTACTTC. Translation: CASSPSGGPGETQYF.

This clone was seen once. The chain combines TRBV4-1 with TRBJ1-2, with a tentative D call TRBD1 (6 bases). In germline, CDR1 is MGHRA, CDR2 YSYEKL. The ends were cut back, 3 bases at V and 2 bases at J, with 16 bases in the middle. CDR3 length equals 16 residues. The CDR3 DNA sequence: TGCGCCAGCAGCCAGGGATCTACAGGGCGGAACTATGGCTACACCTTC. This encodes CASSQGSTGRNYGYTF.